This is a list of T cell receptor beta chains from one sample in a study of shared clonotypes between healthy human individuals. Measured with immunoSEQ multiplex PCR; TCRdb has only the in-frame clones, and not every one. This sample has about 2 million clones, with about 95% found just once. Sequencing was performed on naive CD8+ T cells sorted from blood. The source of these receptors is a man aged 18 to 29 in good health. Both conserved end residues are part of each CDR3. D genes are given only for firm matches. Clone sizes are given selectively: once, few, many, or a class where the clone is expanded.

v_gene: TRBV7-9; d_gene: .; j_gene: TRBJ2-1; len: 12; abundance: .; CDR3aa: CATPGRGYEQFF; CDR3nt: TGTGCCACCCCGGGCCGTGGCTATGAGCAGTTCTTC
v_gene: TRBV27; d_gene: .; j_gene: TRBJ2-7; len: 14; abundance: .; CDR3aa: CASSPVAESYEQYF; CDR3nt: TGTGCCAGCAGTCCCGTAGCGGAATCCTACGAGCAGTACTTC
v_gene: TRBV23-1; d_gene: .; j_gene: TRBJ2-7; len: 16; abundance: .; CDR3aa: CASSQGGEGTAYEQYF; CDR3nt: TGCGCCAGCAGTCAAGGTGGTGAAGGGACGGCCTACGAGCAGTACTTC
v_gene: TRBV14; d_gene: .; j_gene: TRBJ1-1; len: 16; abundance: .; CDR3aa: CASSQVLGSMNTEAFF; CDR3nt: TGTGCCAGCAGCCAAGTCCTCGGCAGCATGAACACTGAAGCTTTCTTT
v_gene: TRBV5-1; d_gene: .; j_gene: TRBJ1-6; len: 14; abundance: .; CDR3aa: CASSLAGVYSPLHF; CDR3nt: TGCGCCAGCAGCTTGGCAGGGGTTTATTCACCCCTCCACTTT
v_gene: TRBV11-2; d_gene: .; j_gene: TRBJ2-1; len: 15; abundance: .; CDR3aa: CASSLERQPVNEQFF; CDR3nt: TGTGCCAGCAGCTTAGAGAGACAGCCTGTAAATGAGCAGTTCTTC
v_gene: TRBV13; d_gene: TRBD2; j_gene: TRBJ2-2; len: 15; abundance: .; CDR3aa: CASSSAGVATGELFF; CDR3nt: TGTGCCAGCAGCTCCGCGGGAGTAGCAACCGGGGAGCTGTTTTTT
v_gene: TRBV27; d_gene: TRBD2; j_gene: TRBJ2-2; len: 14; abundance: .; CDR3aa: CASSFSGGTGELFF; CDR3nt: TGTGCCAGCAGTTTTAGCGGGGGAACCGGGGAGCTGTTTTTT
v_gene: TRBV13; d_gene: TRBD1; j_gene: TRBJ2-7; len: 15; abundance: .; CDR3aa: CASSLGSGQGIEQYF; CDR3nt: TGTGCCAGCAGCTTAGGATCGGGACAGGGAATCGAGCAGTACTTC
v_gene: TRBV5-1; d_gene: .; j_gene: TRBJ1-1; len: 12; abundance: .; CDR3aa: CASSESIEPAFF; CDR3nt: TGCGCCAGCAGCGAATCGATTGAACCAGCTTTCTTT
v_gene: TRBV5-6; d_gene: .; j_gene: TRBJ2-3; len: 12; abundance: .; CDR3aa: CASSGFTDTQYF; CDR3nt: TGTGCCAGCTCTGGATTCACAGATACGCAGTATTTT
v_gene: TRBV9; d_gene: TRBD2; j_gene: TRBJ2-7; len: 15; abundance: .; CDR3aa: CASSAASGGADEQYF; CDR3nt: TGTGCCAGCAGCGCCGCTAGCGGGGGGGCGGACGAGCAGTACTTC
v_gene: TRBV6-4; d_gene: .; j_gene: TRBJ1-1; len: 13; abundance: .; CDR3aa: CASSEGGHTEAFF; CDR3nt: TGTGCCAGCAGTGAAGGGGGGCACACTGAAGCTTTCTTT
v_gene: TRBV14; d_gene: .; j_gene: TRBJ1-2; len: 14; abundance: .; CDR3aa: CASSQVSRLYGYTF; CDR3nt: TGTGCCAGCAGCCAAGTTTCTAGGTTATATGGCTACACCTTC
v_gene: TRBV5-4; d_gene: TRBD2; j_gene: TRBJ2-3; len: 17; abundance: .; CDR3aa: CASSSRLAGGGTDTQYF; CDR3nt: TGTGCCAGCAGCTCGAGACTAGCGGGAGGTGGCACAGATACGCAGTATTTT
v_gene: TRBV9; d_gene: .; j_gene: TRBJ2-6; len: 13; abundance: .; CDR3aa: CASSLPGANVLTF; CDR3nt: TGTGCCAGCAGCCTTCCAGGGGCCAACGTCCTGACTTTC
v_gene: TRBV4-1; d_gene: TRBD2; j_gene: TRBJ2-1; len: 15; abundance: .; CDR3aa: CASSLIVGGSNEQFF; CDR3nt: TGCGCCAGCAGCCTTATCGTCGGGGGGTCCAATGAGCAGTTCTTC
v_gene: TRBV6-5; d_gene: .; j_gene: TRBJ2-3; len: 16; abundance: .; CDR3aa: CASSSPSDGSTDTQYF; CDR3nt: TGTGCCAGCAGTTCCCCCAGTGACGGGAGCACAGATACGCAGTATTTT
v_gene: TRBV11-2; d_gene: .; j_gene: TRBJ2-1; len: 11; abundance: .; CDR3aa: CASAGSNEQFF; CDR3nt: TGTGCCTCCGCGGGGTCGAATGAGCAGTTCTTC
v_gene: TRBV27; d_gene: .; j_gene: TRBJ2-5; len: 17; abundance: .; CDR3aa: CASSLSPPGTLQETQYF; CDR3nt: TGTGCCAGCAGTTTATCTCCTCCAGGGACACTTCAAGAGACCCAGTACTTC
v_gene: TRBV7-9; d_gene: .; j_gene: TRBJ1-5; len: 15; abundance: .; CDR3aa: CASSPGPESNQPQHF; CDR3nt: TGTGCCAGCAGCCCCGGACCGGAGAGCAATCAGCCCCAGCATTTT
v_gene: TRBV15; d_gene: .; j_gene: TRBJ1-6; len: 14; abundance: few; CDR3aa: CATTQGSYNSPLHF; CDR3nt: TGTGCCACCACACAGGGCTCCTATAATTCACCCCTCCACTTT
v_gene: TRBV6-1; d_gene: .; j_gene: TRBJ1-1; len: 10; abundance: .; CDR3aa: CASMKNEAFF; CDR3nt: TGTGCCAGCATGAAAAATGAAGCTTTCTTT
v_gene: TRBV14; d_gene: .; j_gene: TRBJ2-3; len: 16; abundance: .; CDR3aa: CASSQDAWTSTDTQYF; CDR3nt: TGTGCCAGCAGCCAAGACGCCTGGACTAGCACAGATACGCAGTATTTT
v_gene: TRBV27; d_gene: .; j_gene: TRBJ1-1; len: 13; abundance: once; CDR3aa: CASSLGQNTEAFF; CDR3nt: TGTGCCAGCAGTTTAGGTCAGAACACTGAAGCTTTCTTT
v_gene: TRBV6-6; d_gene: TRBD1; j_gene: TRBJ1-1; len: 12; abundance: .; CDR3aa: CASSTTLRDSAW; CDR3nt: TGTGCCAGCAGTACGACGCTCCGGGACAGTGCATGG
v_gene: TRBV27; d_gene: TRBD1; j_gene: TRBJ1-1; len: 16; abundance: .; CDR3aa: CASSTRQGSYSTEAFF; CDR3nt: TGTGCCAGCAGTACCAGACAGGGGAGTTACAGCACTGAAGCTTTCTTT
v_gene: TRBV11-2; d_gene: TRBD1; j_gene: TRBJ2-7; len: 18; abundance: .; CDR3aa: CASSFFPEQGAISYEQYF; CDR3nt: TGTGCCAGCAGCTTTTTTCCGGAACAGGGGGCGATTTCCTACGAGCAGTACTTC
v_gene: TRBV4-3; d_gene: TRBD2; j_gene: TRBJ2-7; len: 16; abundance: .; CDR3aa: CASSPSIAGGVYEQYF; CDR3nt: TGCGCCAGCAGCCCATCTATAGCGGGAGGTGTCTACGAGCAGTACTTC
v_gene: TRBV7-9; d_gene: .; j_gene: TRBJ2-7; len: 12; abundance: .; CDR3aa: CASSSFSYEQYF; CDR3nt: TGTGCCAGCAGCTCGTTCTCCTACGAGCAGTACTTC
v_gene: TRBV7-6; d_gene: TRBD1; j_gene: TRBJ2-2; len: 17; abundance: .; CDR3aa: CASSLDRQGAITGELFF; CDR3nt: TGTGCCAGCAGCTTAGACCGACAGGGGGCTATCACCGGGGAGCTGTTTTTT
v_gene: TRBV4-3; d_gene: .; j_gene: TRBJ1-2; len: 17; abundance: .; CDR3aa: CASSQGEEGQNIYGYTF; CDR3nt: TGCGCCAGCAGCCAAGGGGAAGAAGGGCAGAATATCTATGGCTACACCTTC
v_gene: TRBV7-6; d_gene: TRBD1; j_gene: TRBJ2-3; len: 15; abundance: .; CDR3aa: CASSPDRAKGDTQYF; CDR3nt: TGTGCCAGCAGCCCGGACAGGGCGAAGGGAGATACGCAGTATTTT
v_gene: TRBV9; d_gene: TRBD1; j_gene: TRBJ1-2; len: 15; abundance: once; CDR3aa: CASSGLGQGHYGYTF; CDR3nt: TGTGCCAGCAGCGGTCTCGGACAGGGCCACTATGGCTACACCTTC
v_gene: TRBV13; d_gene: .; j_gene: TRBJ2-1; len: 15; abundance: once; CDR3aa: CASSLVAGGYNEQFF; CDR3nt: TGTGCCAGCAGCTTAGTGGCTGGAGGATACAATGAGCAGTTCTTC
v_gene: TRBV6-6; d_gene: TRBD2; j_gene: TRBJ2-1; len: 15; abundance: .; CDR3aa: CATTIAGVVGNEQFF; CDR3nt: TGTGCCACTACGATAGCGGGCGTGGTGGGGAATGAGCAGTTCTTC
v_gene: TRBV2; d_gene: TRBD1; j_gene: TRBJ2-7; len: 14; abundance: .; CDR3aa: CASARQGASLEQYF; CDR3nt: TGTGCCAGCGCTAGACAGGGTGCCTCTCTCGAGCAGTACTTC
v_gene: TRBV7-9; d_gene: TRBD1; j_gene: TRBJ2-7; len: 15; abundance: .; CDR3aa: CASPTRDRYHYEQYF; CDR3nt: TGTGCCAGCCCCACCCGGGACAGGTACCACTACGAGCAGTACTTC
v_gene: TRBV11-1; d_gene: .; j_gene: TRBJ2-1; len: 16; abundance: once; CDR3aa: CASSSLTLPSYNEQFF; CDR3nt: TGTGCCAGCAGCTCCCTGACATTACCCTCCTACAATGAGCAGTTCTTC